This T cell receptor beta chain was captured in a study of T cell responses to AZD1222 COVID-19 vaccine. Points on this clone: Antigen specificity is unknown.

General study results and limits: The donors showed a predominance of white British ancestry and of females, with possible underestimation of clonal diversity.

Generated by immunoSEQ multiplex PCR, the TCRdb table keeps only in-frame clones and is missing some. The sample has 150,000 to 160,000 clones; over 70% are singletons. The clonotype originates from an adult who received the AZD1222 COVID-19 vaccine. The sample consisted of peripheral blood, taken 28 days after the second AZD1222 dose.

CDR3 bases: TGTGCCAGTAGCGTACAGGGAAGTAACACTGAAGCTTTCTTT. Its protein is CASSVQGSNTEAFF. The chain carries TRBV19 and TRBJ1-1, with D perhaps matching TRBD1 (6 bases). V was cut by 6 bases and J by 2 bases, with 13 bases left in between. Germline-derived CDR1 and CDR2 are LNHDA and SQIVND (reference sequence). The CDR3 loop spans 14 amino acids.